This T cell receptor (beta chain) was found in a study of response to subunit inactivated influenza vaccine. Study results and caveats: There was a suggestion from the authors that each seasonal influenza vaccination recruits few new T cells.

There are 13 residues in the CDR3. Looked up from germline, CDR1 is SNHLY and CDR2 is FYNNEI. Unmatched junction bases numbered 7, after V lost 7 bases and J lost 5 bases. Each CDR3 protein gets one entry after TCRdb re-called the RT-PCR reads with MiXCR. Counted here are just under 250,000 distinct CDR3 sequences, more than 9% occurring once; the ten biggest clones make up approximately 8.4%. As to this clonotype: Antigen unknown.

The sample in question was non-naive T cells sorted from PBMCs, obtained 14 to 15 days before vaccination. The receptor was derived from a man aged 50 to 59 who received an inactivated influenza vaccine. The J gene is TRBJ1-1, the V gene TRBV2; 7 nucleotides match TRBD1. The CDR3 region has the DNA TGTGCCAGCAATGGACAGGCGAGAACTGAAGCTTTCTTT. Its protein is CASNGQARTEAFF.